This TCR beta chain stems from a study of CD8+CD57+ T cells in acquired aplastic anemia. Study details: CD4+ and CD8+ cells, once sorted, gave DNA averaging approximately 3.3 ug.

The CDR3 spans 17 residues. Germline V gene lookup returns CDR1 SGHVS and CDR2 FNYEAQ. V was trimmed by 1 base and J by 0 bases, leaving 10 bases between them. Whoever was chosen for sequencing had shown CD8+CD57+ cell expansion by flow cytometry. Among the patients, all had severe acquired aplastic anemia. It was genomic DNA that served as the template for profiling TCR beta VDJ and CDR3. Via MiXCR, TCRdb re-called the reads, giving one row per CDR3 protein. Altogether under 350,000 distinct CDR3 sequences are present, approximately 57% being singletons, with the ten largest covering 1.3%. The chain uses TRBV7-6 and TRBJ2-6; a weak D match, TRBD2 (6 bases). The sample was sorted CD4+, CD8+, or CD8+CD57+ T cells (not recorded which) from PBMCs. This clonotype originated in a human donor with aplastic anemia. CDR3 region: CASSLGHSGSGANVLTF. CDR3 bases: TGTGCCAGCAGCTTAGGGCATAGCGGCTCTGGGGCCAACGTCCTGACTTTC.